This T cell receptor beta chain was identified during a study of T cells in Graves' hyperthyroidism and ophthalmopathy. CDR1 is SGHDT, CDR2 YYEEEE, per germline. V lost 1 base to trimming and J lost 0 bases, with 11 bases between them. This CDR3 region has 17 residues. Amplified regions were TCR beta CDR3 sequences from RNA transcripts. First-round RT-PCR targeting the TCR CDR3 was performed with the HTBI primer set. Each CDR3 protein is one row after TCRdb ran MiXCR on the multiplex PCR reads. The repertoire has a few hundred thousand distinct CDR3 sequences, approximately 19% of them found once; the top ten carry around 3.6%. A remark on this clonotype: Its target is unknown.

Overall study findings and caveats: Separating ophthalmopathy from stable hyperthyroidism was achieved by a 13 V-J model.

Absence of ophthalmopathy progression within 18 months defined stable Graves' hyperthyroidism. Extraction of PBMCs used 10 ml of fresh peripheral blood. The chain is built from TRBV5-6 and TRBJ1-6; D is uncertain. The sequence came from a woman under 30 with Graves' hyperthyroidism. Material for sequencing was blood. The CDR3: CASSLFLSSSYNSPLHF. The CDR3, as DNA: TGTGCCAGCAGCTTGTTTTTGTCGAGCTCCTATAATTCACCCCTCCACTTT.